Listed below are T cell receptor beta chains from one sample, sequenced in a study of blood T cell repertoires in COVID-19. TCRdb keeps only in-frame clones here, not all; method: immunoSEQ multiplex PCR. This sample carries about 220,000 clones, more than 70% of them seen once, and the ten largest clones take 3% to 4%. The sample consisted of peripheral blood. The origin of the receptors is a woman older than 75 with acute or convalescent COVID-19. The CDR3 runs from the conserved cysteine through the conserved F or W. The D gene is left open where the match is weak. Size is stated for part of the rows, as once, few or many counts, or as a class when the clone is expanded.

CASSVEQVSGELFF	TGTGCCAGCAGCGTAGAACAGGTCTCCGGGGAGCTGTTTTTT	once	TRBV9	TRBJ2-2	-
CASSPQAGQGSYTF	TGTGCCAGCAGTCCCCAGGCGGGACAGGGTAGCTACACCTTC	-	TRBV7-3	TRBJ1-2	TRBD1
CATSAVNYGYTF	TGTGCCACCAGTGCAGTTAACTATGGCTACACCTTC	-	TRBV24-1	TRBJ1-2	-
CASSSSTETQYF	TGTGCCAGCAGCTCTAGCACTGAGACCCAGTACTTC	-	TRBV11-1	TRBJ2-5	-
CASSLKGVNEKLFF	TGTGCCAGCAGCTTAAAGGGGGTCAATGAAAAACTGTTTTTT	-	TRBV5-4	TRBJ1-4	-
CASSPLTSTDTQYF	TGCGCCAGCAGCCCCCTAACTAGCACAGATACGCAGTATTTT	-	TRBV5-1	TRBJ2-3	-
CASSSARWVSTEAFF	TGTGCCAGCAGCTCGGCGCGGTGGGTGAGCACTGAAGCTTTCTTT	-	TRBV7-8	TRBJ1-1	-
CASSQGTSGRDTQYF	TGTGCCAGCAGCCAAGGAACTAGCGGAAGAGATACGCAGTATTTT	-	TRBV3-1/TRBV3-2	TRBJ2-3	TRBD2
CASSLLSGGFTDTQYF	TGTGCCAGCAGTTTACTTAGCGGGGGGTTCACAGATACGCAGTATTTT	-	TRBV28	TRBJ2-3	TRBD2
CASSLAGTGANVLTF	TGCGCCAGCAGCTTGGCCGGGACTGGGGCCAACGTCCTGACTTTC	-	TRBV5-1	TRBJ2-6	-
CASSLAGGPTDTQYF	TGTGCCAGTAGCCTAGCGGGGGGGCCCACAGATACGCAGTATTTT	-	TRBV19	TRBJ2-3	TRBD2
CASSLWGRITGNTIYF	TGTGCCAGCAGCTTATGGGGCAGGATTACTGGAAACACCATATATTTT	-	TRBV7-2	TRBJ1-3	-
CASSLTGGPKNEQFF	TGTGCCAGCAGCTTGACGGGGGGGCCTAAGAATGAGCAGTTCTTC	-	TRBV7-9	TRBJ2-1	TRBD2
CASSSWTGLYEQYF	TGTGCCAGCAGTTCCTGGACAGGACTCTACGAGCAGTACTTC	-	TRBV28	TRBJ2-7	TRBD1